Listed here is a single T cell receptor beta chain. Trimming took 1 base from V and 4 from J, leaving 11 bases between them. The CDR3 length is 15 residues. CDR1 is MGHRA and CDR2 is YSYEKL in the germline V gene. The data stem from a study of shared T cell receptors in the human thymus. Assay: immunoSEQ multiplex PCR; the TCRdb copy retains only in-frame clones and omits some. In the table there are some 700,000 clones, approximately 90% of which are singletons. These sequences were also reported in another study, on human thymus T cells. This second study notes: Thymus specimens were resections from corrective heart surgery. Thymic and blood repertoires showed apparently biased V and J gene usage. Related research described thymic repertoires that were highly overlapping among unrelated individuals.

The receptor was isolated from a boy less than two years old with a congenital heart defect. Sequencing was carried out using thymocytes. V and J are TRBV4-1 and TRBJ2-1; weak D call: TRBD2 (6 bases). DNA of the CDR3: TGCGCCAGCAGCCAAGTCCTAGCGACTTACAATGAGCAGTTCTTC. Translating gives CASSQVLATYNEQFF.